These 28 T cell receptor beta chains were all obtained from the same sample, sequenced in a study of human T cells and chemical hapten exposure. A single record per CDR3 protein comes from TCRdb applying MiXCR to the RACE reads. The sample records 75,000 to 95,000 distinct CDR3 sequences, about 10% being singletons. Time point indicated: patch test 1, 2 weeks after DPC sensitization. Indicated treatment: therapeutic diphenylcyclopropenone sensitization with weekly scalp DPC. This specimen was whole blood, taken in connection with sensitization to the hapten diphenylcyclopropenone (DPC). These receptors were obtained from an older woman with alopecia areata. Some clones in this sample may be carry-over from other donors' samples.

The chain employs TRBV19 and TRBJ1-2, with a tentative D call TRBD1 (6 bases). The V gene's germline CDR1 is LNHDA and CDR2 SQIVND (reference sequence). There are 14 residues in the CDR3. V lost 7 bases and J 7 bases, leaving 19 bases between the germline ends. Written as DNA, the CDR3 is TGTGCCAGTACCAAACCCGGACAGCGGATTGGCTACACCTTC. Protein: CASTKPGQRIGYTF.

This clonotype was observed a handful of times. The junction departs from the called germline gene at one end, perhaps through a read error. The rearrangement links TRBV7-7 to TRBJ1-6; TRBD1 matches 9 bases. This CDR3 is built from 14 residues. CDR1 and CDR2 from the germline V gene are SSHAT and FNYEAQ (reference sequence). The CDR3 sequence is CASSPRTGASPLHF. DNA of the CDR3: TGTGCTAGCAGCCCCAGGACAGGGGCATCACCCCTCCACTTT.

The chain joins TRBV5-1 to TRBJ1-2; D gene uncertain. The germline V gene encodes CDR1 SGHRS and CDR2 YFSETQ. Trimming left V 4 bases short and J 5 bases short, with 9 bases between. The CDR3 is 12 amino acids. CDR3 sequence (DNA): TGCGCCAGCAGCACCTCTGAATATGGCTACACCTTC. Its translation: CASSTSEYGYTF.

This clonotype has ten or more counts. The chain employs TRBV7-6 and TRBJ1-4; D not certain. The CDR3 sequence is 13 residues long. CDR1 is SGHVS, CDR2 FNYEAQ, per germline. Trimming shortened V by 2 bases and J by 4 bases, and 5 bases separated the two germline ends. CDR3 sequence: CASSLQVNEKLFF. CDR3 sequence (DNA): TGTGCCAGCAGCTTACAAGTTAATGAAAAACTGTTTTTT.

The V gene is TRBV27, the J gene TRBJ1-1; the D gene is possibly TRBD1 (6 bases). The V and J ends lost 8 bases and 11 bases respectively, with 33 bases between them. Germline V gene data show CDR1 as MNHEY and CDR2 as SMNVEV (reference sequence). The CDR3 extends over 17 amino acids. The CDR3 region has the DNA TGTGCCAGCCTAGCAGACCGGGACACGCGAACCGGCGGTGGGGCTTTCTTT. Translated, it gives CASLADRDTRTGGGAFF.

In its sample, this clonotype was seen many times. This chain links TRBV6-1 with TRBJ1-2; 7 bases match TRBD1. The ends lost 7 bases at V and 4 bases at J; junction bases unmatched: 3. The CDR3 runs 12 residues. The germline V gene encodes CDR1 MNHNS and CDR2 SASEGT. The CDR3 protein is CASTGQLYGYTF. In DNA form, the CDR3 reads TGTGCCAGCACGGGACAGCTCTATGGCTACACCTTC.

This clonotype came up a few times. Here the CDR3 reads CSASGGASTDTQYF. The CDR3 DNA sequence: TGCAGTGCCAGCGGGGGGGCTAGCACAGATACGCAGTATTTT. This chain joins TRBV20-1 and TRBJ2-3, with TRBD2 matching 10 bases. The junction had 3 bases not matched to a gene; V was cut back by 6 bases and J by 0 bases. CDR3 length: 14 residues. The germline V gene has CDR1 DFQATT and CDR2 SNEGSKA (reference sequence).

The genes are TRBV2 and TRBJ2-3; D might be TRBD1 or TRBD2, each matching 5 bases. CDR1 is SNHLY and CDR2 is FYNNEI in the germline V gene. The CDR3 spans 16 residues. V was clipped by 3 bases and J by 2 bases, with 15 bases between them. In DNA form, the CDR3 reads TGTGCCAGCAGTGATTGGGACGGAGAGTACACAGATACGCAGTATTTT. This gives the protein CASSDWDGEYTDTQYF.

The chain has TRBV7-9 and TRBJ1-2; TRBD1 matches 8 bases. V was pared by 2 bases and J by 8 bases, with 7 bases of the junction left unmatched. Per germline, CDR1 SEHNR and CDR2 FQNEAQ (reference sequence). The CDR3 totals 14 residues. CDR3 amino acids: CASSLTGGMNGYTF. CDR3 bases: TGTGCCAGCAGCTTAACAGGGGGAATGAACGGCTACACCTTC.

This clonotype was counted a few times. This chain links TRBV18 with TRBJ2-6; 12 nucleotides match TRBD1. Germline V gives CDR1 KGHSH, CDR2 LQKENI. The CDR3 is 19 amino acids. After removal of 3 bases from V and 4 bases from J, the junction contained 10 bases not matched to a gene. CDR3 sequence: CASSPYLGQGARGANVLTF. CDR3 bases: TGTGCCAGCTCACCCTACCTGGGACAGGGGGCAAGAGGGGCCAACGTCCTGACTTTC.

This clonotype was detected a few times. The genes are TRBV5-1 and TRBJ2-1; D might be TRBD2 (6 bases). The CDR3 loop spans 15 amino acids. Deletions cut 0 bases from V and 3 bases from J, with 10 bases between. Germline CDR1 SGHRS, CDR2 YFSETQ. The chain's CDR3 is CASSLGWGGYNEQFF. The CDR3 DNA reads TGCGCCAGCAGCTTGGGTTGGGGAGGCTACAATGAGCAGTTCTTC.

V is TRBV9 and J is TRBJ1-2; D is unclear. The CDR3 is 14 residues long. CDR1 is SGDLS and CDR2 is YYNGEE in the germline V gene. V lost 3 bases, J lost 0 bases, and 9 bases lay in between. As DNA, the CDR3 is TGTGCCAGCAGCGCAGATTTTACTAACTATGGCTACACCTTC. The encoded protein is CASSADFTNYGYTF.

The chain employs TRBV5-1 and TRBJ2-2; D gene uncertain. The CDR3 has 13 amino acids. Germline-derived CDR1 and CDR2 are SGHRS and YFSETQ. The V and J ends lost 4 bases and 5 bases respectively, with 9 bases between them. Here the CDR3 DNA reads TGCGCCAGCAGCGCCCTCCTTACCGGGGAGCTGTTTTTT. Translation gives CASSALLTGELFF. Supplemented by reference TRBV5-1 and TRBJ2-2, the full variable domain reads KAGVTQTPRYLIKTRGQQVTLSCSPISGHRSVSWYQQTPGQGLQFLFEYFSETQRNKGNFPGRFSGRQFSNSRSEMNVSTLELGDSALYLCASSALLTGELFFGEGSRLTVL.

With respect to this clonotype: A read error is possible here, since a much larger clone lies one base away. V gene TRBV18 combines with J gene TRBJ1-5; a weak D match, TRBD1 (6 bases). CDR1 and CDR2 from the germline V gene are KGHSH and LQKENI. The CDR3 covers 16 residues. In nucleotides, the CDR3 is TGTGCCAGCTCACCACCGGGAGCCAGGGGAAATCAGACCCAGCATTTT. This translates into CASSPPGARGNQTQHF. The entire variable domain, with the rest obtained from reference TRBV18 and TRBJ1-5, is as follows: NAGVMQNPRHLVRRRGQEARLRCSPMKGHSHVYWYRQLPEEGLKFMVYLQKENIIDESGMPKERFSAEFPKEGPSILRIQQVVRGDSAAYFCASSPPGARGNQTQHFGDGTRLSIL.

This clonotype was detected a few times. V usage is TRBV7-6 and J usage is TRBJ2-7, with D possibly being TRBD1 or TRBD2 (6 bases each). Trimming took 5 bases from V and 3 from J, leaving 20 bases between them. From germline, CDR1 is SGHVS and CDR2 FNYEAQ. The CDR3 is 16 amino acids. The CDR3 loop is CASSREGGPPLYEQYF. The CDR3 region has the DNA TGTGCCAGCAGCCGCGAGGGGGGTCCGCCTCTCTACGAGCAGTACTTC.

This clonotype was detected ten times or more. The chain uses TRBV7-9 and TRBJ1-2; the D is unclear. Germline CDR1 SEHNR, CDR2 FQNEAQ (reference sequence). V lost 5 bases and J 8 bases, leaving 12 bases between the germline ends. This CDR3 is built from 12 residues. This CDR3 reads CASSARSSGYTF. In DNA form, the CDR3 reads TGTGCCAGCAGCGCACGGTCAAGCGGCTACACCTTC.

This clonotype was counted at least ten times. The chain couples TRBV29-1 to TRBJ2-2; D uncertain. Germline V lookup: CDR1 SQVTM, CDR2 ANQGSEA. With 6 bases removed from V and 5 bases from J, the gap between germline ends came to 13 bases. The CDR3 extends over 13 amino acids. CDR3 sequence (DNA): TGCAGCGTGACGGCGGTTCGGACCGGGGAGCTGTTTTTT. It codes for CSVTAVRTGELFF.

This rearrangement joins TRBV4-2 to TRBJ1-1; 7 positions match TRBD1. Losses at the gene ends were 4 bases for V and 5 bases for J; bases not matched to a gene: 19. The CDR3 runs to 18 residues. Germline loops: CDR1 LGHNA, CDR2 YNFKEQ. CDR3 DNA: TGTGCCAGCAGCCTAATGACAGGGAGTCGGGACAGTGGGACTGAAGCTTTCTTT. This encodes CASSLMTGSRDSGTEAFF.

This clonotype appeared many times. This sequence joins TRBV12-3 or TRBV12-4 and TRBJ1-1, with D possibly matching TRBD1 (5 bases). Trimming took off 10 bases at V and 4 bases at J, with 13 bases between the two ends. This CDR3 has 12 residues. The CDR3 loop reads CATLGGFTEAFF. CDR3 sequence (DNA): TGTGCCACCCTGGGGGGATTCACTGAAGCTTTCTTT.

A few counts support this clonotype. The CDR3 reads CASRITLGDGYTF. The CDR3 coding sequence is TGTGCCAGCAGAATTACGCTTGGAGATGGCTACACCTTC. The genes are TRBV27 and TRBJ1-2; the D is unclear. The germline V gene has CDR1 MNHEY and CDR2 SMNVEV (reference sequence). This CDR3 contains 13 residues. Deletions cut 6 bases from V and 6 bases from J, with 14 bases between.

The chain employs TRBV25-1 and TRBJ1-1; D may be TRBD1 (6 bases). Looked up from germline, CDR1 is MGHDK and CDR2 is SYGVNS. V lost 8 bases and J 1 base, leaving 14 bases between the germline ends. The CDR3 is made up of 14 amino acids. CDR3 loop: CASGGGAANTEAFF. CDR3 nucleotide sequence: TGTGCCAGCGGAGGGGGGGCCGCGAACACTGAAGCTTTCTTT.

This clonotype appeared many times. V gene TRBV5-1 combines with J gene TRBJ1-1; 11 positions match TRBD1. With 4 bases clipped from V and 1 base from J, the junction kept 6 bases outside the gene matches. CDR3 length: 16 amino acids. CDR1 and CDR2 from the germline V gene are SGHRS and YFSETQ. CDR3 sequence: CASSPRTGGPNTEAFF. CDR3 DNA sequence: TGCGCCAGCAGCCCACGGACAGGGGGCCCGAACACTGAAGCTTTCTTT.

This clonotype was counted a few times. This chain uses TRBV29-1 with TRBJ1-1; D not resolved. There are 14 residues in the CDR3. V was pared by 3 bases and J by 5 bases, with 16 bases between. Germline V lookup: CDR1 SQVTM, CDR2 ANQGSEA. CDR3 DNA sequence: TGCAGCGTTGATTCCCCGACGGGAGAAACTGAAGCTTTCTTT. This gives the protein CSVDSPTGETEAFF.

This clonotype was recorded a few times. The chain employs TRBV9 and TRBJ2-7; 8 bases map to TRBD1. Unmatched junction bases numbered 9, after V lost 4 bases and J lost 0 bases. Looked up from germline, CDR1 is SGDLS and CDR2 is YYNGEE. This CDR3 has 16 amino acids. In DNA, the CDR3 is TGTGCCAGCAGCCGAGGACAGGGACAAGCCTCCTACGAGCAGTACTTC. It specifies CASSRGQGQASYEQYF.

This clonotype was seen a handful of times. This chain uses TRBV6-5 with TRBJ1-5; D uncertain. The CDR3 loop spans 15 amino acids. V gave up 5 bases and J gave up 5 bases, with 16 bases separating them. Per germline, CDR1 MNHEY and CDR2 SVGAGI. The CDR3 region has the DNA TGTGCCAGCAGTACGGATTTCAGTGGGGATCAGCCCCAGCATTTT. Translated, it gives CASSTDFSGDQPQHF.

This clonotype was counted ten times or more. The gene calls are TRBV30 and TRBJ1-2; no clear D gene. The CDR3 runs to 13 residues. Trimming cost V 6 bases and J 8 bases, with 19 bases left between them. The germline gives CDR1 GTSNPN, CDR2 SVGIG (reference sequence). The CDR3 loop reads CACLSSSGFGYTF. The CDR3 DNA sequence: TGTGCCTGTCTCTCCTCTTCGGGCTTCGGCTACACCTTC.

A few counts support this clonotype. This chain uses TRBV29-1 with TRBJ1-1; tentative D call: TRBD1 (6 bases). CDR1 is SQVTM and CDR2 is ANQGSEA in the germline V gene. The CDR3 has 13 amino acids. The V end was cut by 6 bases, the J end by 0 bases, with 11 bases between. This CDR3 reads CSVAGQLNTEAFF. The CDR3 nucleotides read TGCAGCGTCGCCGGACAGTTGAACACTGAAGCTTTCTTT.

Many counts were recorded for this clonotype. The V call is TRBV5-1, the J call TRBJ2-5, with D tentatively TRBD1 (5 bases). V lost 4 bases, J lost 2 bases, and 18 bases lay in between. There are 16 residues in the CDR3. Germline V gives CDR1 SGHRS, CDR2 YFSETQ. The CDR3: CASSATRQLPQETQYF. CDR3 bases: TGCGCCAGCAGCGCAACTCGACAGCTTCCTCAAGAGACCCAGTACTTC.